This T cell receptor beta chain was sequenced in a study of shared clonotypes between healthy human individuals (dated by TCRdb to the early 2020s). About the study as a whole: A few men and two women, aged 18 to 49 years, made up the cohort. Blood TCR repertoires of several healthy adults were deeply sequenced to estimate repertoire size and the extent of clonotype sharing between individuals. To increase sequencing depth and limit assay-specific biases, TCR repertoire library preparation and sequencing were carried out by different laboratories using diverse techniques. Between about 0.85 and 10 billion PBMCs per donor were obtained by leukapheresis. For each donor, CD4 naive and CD4 memory were each given three plates, CD8 naive was given two plates, and CD8 memory was given one plate.

About this clone: Its recognized antigen is unknown. Per-base quality was not reported, and no clone a single base away is much larger than it.

From its cysteine to its phenylalanine, the CDR3 spans 14 amino acids. The CDR3 DNA has 42 bases and is translated from base 1. V loses 4 bases of germline sequence and J loses 0 bases, and the interval between the two ends is 10 bases. From a lookup of the germline V gene, CDR1 and CDR2 are SGHRS and YFSETQ. General study outcomes and caveats: Because the study included a small number of donors, the genetic and exposure-history diversity represented was limited. Sharing across a few donors was observed for roughly 5.4% of naive CD4, over 3% of naive CD8, 2.3% of memory CD4, and over 0.3% of memory CD8 clonotypes. Sampling was restricted to blood, and TCR repertoires in tissue are likely to differ from TCR repertoires in blood. Estimated clonotype richness was generally larger for naive than for memory subsets. Pairwise subsampling led to the expectation that sequencing depth would affect the degree of clonotype sharing among donors. Rarefaction of sorted-subset datasets indicated incomplete sequencing despite the large sequencing depth. Compared with non-shared clonotypes, the clonotypes found in all four sorted-subset donors had higher generation probabilities.

TCR CDR3 regions were amplified from genomic DNA by multiplex PCR using the deep immunoSEQ assay. Genomic DNA extracted from each cell subset was distributed evenly over all wells of several immunoSEQ 96-well plates, and each plate served as one replicate. For sorted subsets, around 200 ng genomic DNA, equal to some 30,000 T cell genomes, was loaded into each replicate PCR. Purified libraries were measured with a Qubit 3.0 fluorometer, size-checked on a Bioanalyzer 2100, and measured again with the KAPA Library Quantification kit. Each immunoSEQ 96-well plate was sequenced on its own single-read 150-cycle Illumina NextSeq 550 flow cell. The original pipeline was this. Because only junctional sequences without quality scores were contained in the immunoSEQ output, filtering matching that applied to full-length reads could not be performed. Sequences were annotated with PyIR, a Python wrapper for IgBLAST v1.9, and V/J genes and CDR3 were assigned using IMGT germline references. Any read was removed if the V/J assignment was weak (E-value above 1e-6), the CDR3 was missing, or the read contained stop codons, out-of-frame junctions, or ambiguous translated residues. V3J clonotypes were defined as sequences sharing the same inferred V gene, J gene, and CDR3 amino acid sequence. Percentage overlap between repertoires was calculated by dividing the number of shared unique clonotypes by the size of the smaller repertoire. RTK rarefaction, the Chao1 estimator, and Recon v2.1 estimates of unobserved clonotypes were used to assess repertoire richness. Generation probabilities were computed with OLGA for all TCRbeta clonotypes obtained by the gDNA method from several donors. TCRdb retrieved this table from immuneACCESS and kept in-frame rearrangements only. Not all clones are present; in checked studies, unresolved V genes account for under half, and no reason is known for the remainder. V, J and clone size derive from that table, while D and trimming were established from the DNA sequence. Within this sample are 2,500,000 or so clones, with roughly 93% of them counted one time only. The ten largest clones capture more than 0.35% of the sample.

Donors were healthy HIV-negative adults with no recently reported acute infections or vaccinations. Only Caucasian adults living in Nashville, Tennessee, USA were represented among the donors. CD4+ T cells were enriched by magnetic negative selection; naive cells were then positively selected on CD45RA, and the negative fraction formed the memory subset. Blood was obtained by leukapheresis, after which PBMCs were separated by Ficoll-Histopaque density gradient centrifugation and cryopreserved in liquid nitrogen vapor phase. Analytical flow cytometry was used to check the purity and quantity of each magnetically sorted T cell population. Genomic DNA was isolated from every sorted fraction and measured by UV absorbance on a Nanodrop 2000c.

The TCR originated in a man aged 18 to 35 in good health. Some clones in this sample may be carry-over from other donors' samples. The chain uses TRBV5-1 and TRBJ1-2; confidence is insufficient to name the D gene. Sequenced material: naive CD4+ T cells from PBMCs. The cell subset or site label here, explained by the study, means: CD45RA+ positively selected. The nucleotides are TGCGCCAGCAGCCCCTCGACAACTAACTATGGCTACACCTTC. This translates into CASSPSTTNYGYTF.